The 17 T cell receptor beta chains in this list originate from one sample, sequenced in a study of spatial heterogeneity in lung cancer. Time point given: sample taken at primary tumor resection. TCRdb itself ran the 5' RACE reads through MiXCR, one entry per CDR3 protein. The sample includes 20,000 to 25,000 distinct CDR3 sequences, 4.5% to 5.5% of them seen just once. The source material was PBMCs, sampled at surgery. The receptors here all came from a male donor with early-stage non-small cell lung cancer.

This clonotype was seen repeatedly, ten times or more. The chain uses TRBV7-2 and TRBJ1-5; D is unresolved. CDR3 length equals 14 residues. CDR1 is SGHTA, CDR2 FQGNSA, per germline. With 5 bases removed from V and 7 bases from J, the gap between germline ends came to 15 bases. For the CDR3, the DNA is TGTGCCAGCAGCCCCGACGCGACCGGGCAGCCCCAGCATTTT. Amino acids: CASSPDATGQPQHF.

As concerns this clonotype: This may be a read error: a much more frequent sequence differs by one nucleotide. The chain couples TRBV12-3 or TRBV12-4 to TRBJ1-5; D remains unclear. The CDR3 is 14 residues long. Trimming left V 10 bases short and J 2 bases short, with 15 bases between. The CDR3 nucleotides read TGTGCCAACAGCCCCTGGGAGGGCAATCAGCCCCAGCATTTT. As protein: CANSPWEGNQPQHF.

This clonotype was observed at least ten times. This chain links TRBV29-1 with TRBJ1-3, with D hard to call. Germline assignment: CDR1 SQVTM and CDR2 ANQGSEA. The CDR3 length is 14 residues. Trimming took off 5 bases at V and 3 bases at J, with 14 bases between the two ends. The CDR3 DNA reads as TGCAGCGTTTGGAATGATGTATATGGAAACACCATATATTTT. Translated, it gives CSVWNDVYGNTIYF.

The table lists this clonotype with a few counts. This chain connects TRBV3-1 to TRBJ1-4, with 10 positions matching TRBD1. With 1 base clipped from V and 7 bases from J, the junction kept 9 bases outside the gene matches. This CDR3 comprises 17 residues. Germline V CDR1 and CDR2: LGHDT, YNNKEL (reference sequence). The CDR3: CASSQGVRTGGSEKLFF. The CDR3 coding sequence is TGTGCCAGCAGCCAAGGCGTTAGGACAGGGGGAAGTGAAAAACTGTTTTTT.

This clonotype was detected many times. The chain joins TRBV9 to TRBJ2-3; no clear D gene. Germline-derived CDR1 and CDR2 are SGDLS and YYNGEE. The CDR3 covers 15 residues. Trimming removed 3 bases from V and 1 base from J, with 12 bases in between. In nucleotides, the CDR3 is TGTGCCAGCAGCGGAGACATAACCGGCACAGATACGCAGTATTTT. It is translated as CASSGDITGTDTQYF.

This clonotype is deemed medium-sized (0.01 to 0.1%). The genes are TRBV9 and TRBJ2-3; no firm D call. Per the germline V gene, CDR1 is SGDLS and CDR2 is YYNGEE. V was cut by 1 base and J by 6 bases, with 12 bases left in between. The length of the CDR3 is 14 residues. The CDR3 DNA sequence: TGTGCCAGCAGCGTACAGCAAACAAGGGATACGCAGTATTTT. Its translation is CASSVQQTRDTQYF.

CDR3 bases: TGTGCCAGCAGCCAAGGACAGATCTACGAGCAGTACTTC. Translating gives CASSQGQIYEQYF. The rearrangement links TRBV7-2 to TRBJ2-7, with D possibly being TRBD1 (6 bases). The CDR3 sequence is 13 residues long. V was clipped by 5 bases and J by 3 bases, with 11 bases between them. Germline CDR1 and CDR2: SGHTA and FQGNSA.

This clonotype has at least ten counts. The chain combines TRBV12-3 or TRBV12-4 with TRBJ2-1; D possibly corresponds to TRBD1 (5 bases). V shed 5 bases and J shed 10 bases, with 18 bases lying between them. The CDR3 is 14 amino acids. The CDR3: CASSRTTGTWEQFF. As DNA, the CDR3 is TGTGCCAGCAGTCGGACAACAGGTACCTGGGAGCAGTTCTTC.

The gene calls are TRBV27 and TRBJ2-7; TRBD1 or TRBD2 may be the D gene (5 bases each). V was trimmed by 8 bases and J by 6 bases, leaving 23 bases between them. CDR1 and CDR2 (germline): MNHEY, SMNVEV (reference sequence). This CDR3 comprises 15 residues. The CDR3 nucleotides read TGTGCCAGCGCAGAGGGGATTAGGGTCCCCCTCGAGCAGTACTTC. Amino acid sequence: CASAEGIRVPLEQYF.

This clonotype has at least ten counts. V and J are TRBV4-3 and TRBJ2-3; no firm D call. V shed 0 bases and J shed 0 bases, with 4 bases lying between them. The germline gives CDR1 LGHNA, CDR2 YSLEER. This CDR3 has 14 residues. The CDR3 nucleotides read TGCGCCAGCAGCCAAGAGCTTAGCACAGATACGCAGTATTTT. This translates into CASSQELSTDTQYF.

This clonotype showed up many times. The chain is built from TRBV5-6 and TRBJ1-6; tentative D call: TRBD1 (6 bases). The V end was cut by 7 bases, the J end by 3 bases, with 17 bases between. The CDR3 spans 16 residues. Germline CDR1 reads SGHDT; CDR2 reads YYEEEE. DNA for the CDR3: TGTGCCAGCCTTCCCGGGGGGGGCAACTATAATTCACCCCTCCACTTT. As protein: CASLPGGGNYNSPLHF.

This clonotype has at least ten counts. CDR3 loop: CASRPGTDTGELFF. The CDR3 DNA sequence: TGTGCCAGCAGACCCGGGACAGACACCGGGGAGCTGTTTTTT. V gene TRBV6-5 combines with J gene TRBJ2-2; 7 positions agree with TRBD1. Per the germline V gene, CDR1 is MNHEY and CDR2 is SVGAGI. The ends lost 6 bases at V and 3 bases at J; junction bases unmatched: 4. The CDR3 is made up of 14 amino acids.

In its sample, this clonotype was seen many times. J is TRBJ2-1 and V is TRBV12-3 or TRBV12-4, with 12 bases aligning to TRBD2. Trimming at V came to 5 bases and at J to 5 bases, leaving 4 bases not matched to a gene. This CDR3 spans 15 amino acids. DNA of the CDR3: TGTGCCAGCAGTCTGACTAGCGGGGGAGACAATGAGCAGTTCTTC. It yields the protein CASSLTSGGDNEQFF.

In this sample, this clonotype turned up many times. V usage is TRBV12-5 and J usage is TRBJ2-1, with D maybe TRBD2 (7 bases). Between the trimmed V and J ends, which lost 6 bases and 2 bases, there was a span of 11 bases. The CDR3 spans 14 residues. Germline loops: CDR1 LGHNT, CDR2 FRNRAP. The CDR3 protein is CASGAGGPYNEQFF. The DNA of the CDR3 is TGTGCTAGTGGGGCCGGGGGGCCCTACAATGAGCAGTTCTTC.

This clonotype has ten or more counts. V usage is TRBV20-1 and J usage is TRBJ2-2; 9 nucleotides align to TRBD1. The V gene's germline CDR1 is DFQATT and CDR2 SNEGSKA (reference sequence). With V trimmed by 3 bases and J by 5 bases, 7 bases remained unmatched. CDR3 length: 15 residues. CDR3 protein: CSASPGTGITGELFF. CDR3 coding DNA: TGCAGTGCTAGCCCCGGGACAGGGATAACCGGGGAGCTGTTTTTT.

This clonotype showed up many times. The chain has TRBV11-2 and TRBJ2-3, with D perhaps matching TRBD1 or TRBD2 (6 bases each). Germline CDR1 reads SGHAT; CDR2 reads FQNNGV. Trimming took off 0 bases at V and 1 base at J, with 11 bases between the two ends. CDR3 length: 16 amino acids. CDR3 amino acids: CASSLDPGARTDTQYF. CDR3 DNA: TGTGCCAGCAGCTTAGACCCGGGGGCCCGCACAGATACGCAGTATTTT.

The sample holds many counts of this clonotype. The CDR3 bases are TGTGCCAGCAGTCTTACCAAGTCCCAGCATTTT. Translating it yields CASSLTKSQHF. This chain uses TRBV28 with TRBJ1-5; the D is unclear. The V gene lost 5 bases and the J gene lost 11 bases, with 10 bases spanning the gap. The CDR3 loop spans 11 amino acids. The germline V gene encodes CDR1 MDHEN and CDR2 SYDVKM. Full variable domain (remainder filled in from reference TRBV28 and TRBJ1-5): DVKVTQSSRYLVKRTGEKVFLECVQDMDHENMFWYRQDPGLGLRLIYFSYDVKMKEKGDIPEGYSVSREKKERFSLILESASTNQTSMYLCASSLTKSQHFGDGTRLSIL.